This TCR beta chain was documented in a study of blood T cell repertoires in COVID-19. Looking at the study overall: Material from acute and convalescent COVID-19 was sourced from the United States, Italy and Spain. Nucleic acid was either cDNA or gDNA, and it came from T cells, B-cell-depleted T cells, or PBMCs.

The assay was immunoSEQ multiplex PCR, and TCRdb's table has in-frame clones only and misses some. This sample has approximately 390,000 clones, with around 91% found just once. V lost 4 bases, J lost 1 base, and 11 bases lay in between. Germline CDR1 is SGHRS and CDR2 is YFSETQ. The CDR3 is 14 residues long. This TCR derives from a man between 18 and 35 years old with active or convalescent COVID-19. The chain joins TRBV5-1 to TRBJ2-5; the D gene is possibly TRBD1 (7 bases). Sequencing was performed on peripheral blood. Here the CDR3 DNA reads TGCGCCAGCAGCGGAGGGGACAGCCAAGAGACCCAGTACTTC. Translating it yields CASSGGDSQETQYF.